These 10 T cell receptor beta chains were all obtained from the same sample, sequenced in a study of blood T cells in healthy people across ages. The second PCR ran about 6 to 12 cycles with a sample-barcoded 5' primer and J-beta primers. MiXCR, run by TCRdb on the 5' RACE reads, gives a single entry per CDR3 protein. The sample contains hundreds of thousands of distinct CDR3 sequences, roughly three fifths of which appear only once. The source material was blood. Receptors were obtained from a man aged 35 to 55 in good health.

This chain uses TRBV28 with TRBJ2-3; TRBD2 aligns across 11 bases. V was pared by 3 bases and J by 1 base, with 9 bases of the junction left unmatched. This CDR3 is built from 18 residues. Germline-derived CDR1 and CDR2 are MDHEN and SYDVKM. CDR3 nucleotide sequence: TGTGCCAGCAGTTTCTCGGGACTAGCGGAAGTAGGCACAGATACGCAGTATTTT. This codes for CASSFSGLAEVGTDTQYF.

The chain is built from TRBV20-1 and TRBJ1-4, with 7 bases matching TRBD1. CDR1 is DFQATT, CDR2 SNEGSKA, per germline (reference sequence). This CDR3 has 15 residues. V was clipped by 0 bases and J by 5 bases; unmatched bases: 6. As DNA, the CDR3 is TGCAGTGCTAGAGACCGACAGGGAAGAAATGAAAAACTGTTTTTT. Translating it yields CSARDRQGRNEKLFF.

CDR3 sequence reads: CASYVAGATDTQYF. The CDR3 DNA reads as TGCGCCAGCTACGTAGCGGGAGCGACAGATACGCAGTATTTT. J is TRBJ2-3 and V is TRBV5-1, with 9 bases aligning to TRBD2. J gave up 3 bases and V 7 bases, and 6 bases lay outside the gene matches. Germline values: CDR1 SGHRS, CDR2 YFSETQ. This CDR3 has 14 residues.

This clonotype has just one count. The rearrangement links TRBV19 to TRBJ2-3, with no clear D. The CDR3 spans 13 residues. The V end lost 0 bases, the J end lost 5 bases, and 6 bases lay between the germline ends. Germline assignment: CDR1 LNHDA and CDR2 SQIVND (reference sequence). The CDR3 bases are TGTGCCAGTAGTATAGAAGATAGAGATACGCAGTATTTT. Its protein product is CASSIEDRDTQYF.

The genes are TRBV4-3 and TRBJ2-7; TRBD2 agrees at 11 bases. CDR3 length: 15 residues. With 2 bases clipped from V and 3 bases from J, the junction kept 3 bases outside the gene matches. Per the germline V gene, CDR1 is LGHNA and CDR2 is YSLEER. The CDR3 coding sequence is TGCGCCAGCAGCCAAATAGCGGGAGGGAACTACGAGCAGTACTTC. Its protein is CASSQIAGGNYEQYF.

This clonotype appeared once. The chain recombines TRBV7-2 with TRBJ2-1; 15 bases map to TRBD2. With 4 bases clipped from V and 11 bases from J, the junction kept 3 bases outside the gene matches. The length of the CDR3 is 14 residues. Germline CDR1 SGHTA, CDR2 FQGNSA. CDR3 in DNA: TGTGCCAGCAGCTCCGGGACTAGCGGGGGGAAGCAGTTCTTC. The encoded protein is CASSSGTSGGKQFF.

CDR3 protein: CASSLGTREVQFF. CDR3 DNA sequence: TGCGCCAGCAGCTTAGGAACCCGTGAGGTGCAGTTCTTC. The genes are TRBV5-1 and TRBJ2-1; D is undetermined. CDR1 is SGHRS, CDR2 YFSETQ, per germline. The CDR3 has 13 residues. V was clipped by 2 bases and J by 12 bases, with 15 bases between them. The variable domain in full, completed from reference TRBV5-1 and TRBJ2-1, reads KAGVTQTPRYLIKTRGQQVTLSCSPISGHRSVSWYQQTPGQGLQFLFEYFSETQRNKGNFPGRFSGRQFSNSRSEMNVSTLELGDSALYLCASSLGTREVQFFGPGTRLTVL.

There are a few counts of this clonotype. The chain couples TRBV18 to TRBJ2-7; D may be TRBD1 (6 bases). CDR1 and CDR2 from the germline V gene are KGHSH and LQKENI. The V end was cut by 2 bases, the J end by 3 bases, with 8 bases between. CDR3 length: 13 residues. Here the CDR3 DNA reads TGTGCCAGCTCACCAGGACAGCGCTACGAGCAGTACTTC. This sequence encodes CASSPGQRYEQYF.

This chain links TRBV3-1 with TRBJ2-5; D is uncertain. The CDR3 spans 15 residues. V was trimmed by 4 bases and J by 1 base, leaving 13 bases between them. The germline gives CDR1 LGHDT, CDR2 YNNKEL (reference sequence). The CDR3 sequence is CASSPTTAAQETQYF. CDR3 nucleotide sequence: TGTGCCAGCAGCCCTACTACGGCCGCCCAAGAGACCCAGTACTTC.

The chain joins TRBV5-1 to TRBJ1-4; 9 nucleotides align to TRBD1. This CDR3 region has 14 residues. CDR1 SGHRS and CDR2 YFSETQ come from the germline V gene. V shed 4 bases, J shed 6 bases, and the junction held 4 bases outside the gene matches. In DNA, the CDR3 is TGCGCCAGCAGCGAAACAGGGGGCGATGAAAAACTGTTTTTT. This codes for CASSETGGDEKLFF.